Given below is one T cell receptor (beta chain) in context. Using immunoSEQ multiplex PCR, the repertoire was profiled, and TCRdb retains in-frame clones only, with some absent. The table records around 150,000 clones, more than 85% of them present only once. This specimen belongs to a study of T cell responses to AZD1222 COVID-19 vaccine. CDR1 is LNHDA and CDR2 is SQIVND in the germline V gene (reference sequence). Trimming took off 9 bases at V and 2 bases at J, with 13 bases between the two ends. This CDR3 has 14 amino acids. The rearrangement uses TRBV19 and TRBJ2-2; weak D call: TRBD2 (5 bases). The sequence derives from an adult who received the AZD1222 COVID-19 vaccine. The sample was peripheral blood, taken 28 days after the second AZD1222 dose. CDR3: CASQVATNTGELFF. The DNA of the CDR3 is TGTGCCAGCCAGGTAGCGACCAACACCGGGGAGCTGTTTTTT.